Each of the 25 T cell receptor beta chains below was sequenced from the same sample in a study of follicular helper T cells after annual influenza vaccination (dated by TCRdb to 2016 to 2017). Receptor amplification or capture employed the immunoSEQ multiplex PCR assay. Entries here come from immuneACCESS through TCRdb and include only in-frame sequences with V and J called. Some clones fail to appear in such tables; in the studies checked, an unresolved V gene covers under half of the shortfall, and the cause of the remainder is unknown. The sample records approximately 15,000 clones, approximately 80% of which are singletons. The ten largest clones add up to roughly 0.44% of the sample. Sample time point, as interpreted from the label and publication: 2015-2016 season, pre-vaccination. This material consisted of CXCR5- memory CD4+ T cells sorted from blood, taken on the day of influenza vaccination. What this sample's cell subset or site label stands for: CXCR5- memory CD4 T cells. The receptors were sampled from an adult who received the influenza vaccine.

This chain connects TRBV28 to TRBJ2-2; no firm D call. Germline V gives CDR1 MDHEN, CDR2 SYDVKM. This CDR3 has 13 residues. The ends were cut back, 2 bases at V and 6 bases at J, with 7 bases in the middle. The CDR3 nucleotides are TGTGCCAGCAGTTTAAGGGTTCCCGGGGAGCTGTTTTTT. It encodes CASSLRVPGELFF.

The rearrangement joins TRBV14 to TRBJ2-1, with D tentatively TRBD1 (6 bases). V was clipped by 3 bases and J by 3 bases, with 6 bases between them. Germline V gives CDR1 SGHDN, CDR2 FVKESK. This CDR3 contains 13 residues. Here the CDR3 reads CASSQGHYNEQFF. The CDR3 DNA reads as TGTGCCAGCAGCCAGGGACACTACAATGAGCAGTTCTTC.

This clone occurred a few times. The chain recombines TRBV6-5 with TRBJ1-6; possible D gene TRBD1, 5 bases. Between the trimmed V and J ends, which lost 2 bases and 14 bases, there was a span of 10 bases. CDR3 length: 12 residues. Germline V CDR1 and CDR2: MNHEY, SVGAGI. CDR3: CASSYGGSSLHF. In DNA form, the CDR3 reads TGTGCCAGCAGTTACGGGGGGTCTTCCCTCCACTTT.

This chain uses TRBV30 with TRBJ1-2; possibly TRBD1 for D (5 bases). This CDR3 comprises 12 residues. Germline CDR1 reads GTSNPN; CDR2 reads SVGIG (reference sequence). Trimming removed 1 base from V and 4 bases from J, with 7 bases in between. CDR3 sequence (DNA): TGTGCCTGGAGTGAAGGGACCTATGGCTACACCTTC. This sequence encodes CAWSEGTYGYTF.

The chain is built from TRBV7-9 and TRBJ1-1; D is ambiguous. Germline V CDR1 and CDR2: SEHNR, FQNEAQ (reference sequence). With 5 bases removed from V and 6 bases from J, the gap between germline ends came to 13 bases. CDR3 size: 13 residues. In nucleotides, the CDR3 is TGTGCCAGCAGCAGAAGTCCCGATGCTGAAGCTTTCTTT. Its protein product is CASSRSPDAEAFF.

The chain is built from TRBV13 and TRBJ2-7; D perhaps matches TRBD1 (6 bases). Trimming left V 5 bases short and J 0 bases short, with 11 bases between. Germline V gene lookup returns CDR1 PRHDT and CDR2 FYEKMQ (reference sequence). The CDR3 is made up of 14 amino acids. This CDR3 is CASSPQGSSYEQYF. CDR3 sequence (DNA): TGTGCCAGCAGCCCCCAGGGGTCCTCCTACGAGCAGTACTTC.

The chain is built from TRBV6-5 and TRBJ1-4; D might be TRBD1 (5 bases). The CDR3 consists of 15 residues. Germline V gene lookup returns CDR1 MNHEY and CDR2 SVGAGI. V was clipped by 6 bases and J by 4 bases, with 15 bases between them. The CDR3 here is CASRSIGARNEKLFF. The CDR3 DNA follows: TGTGCCAGCAGGAGTATAGGGGCCCGTAATGAAAAACTGTTTTTT.

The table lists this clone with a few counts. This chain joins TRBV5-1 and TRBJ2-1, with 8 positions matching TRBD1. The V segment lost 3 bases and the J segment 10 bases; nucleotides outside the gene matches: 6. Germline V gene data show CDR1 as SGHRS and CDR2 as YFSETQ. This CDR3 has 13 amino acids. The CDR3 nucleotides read TGCGCCAGCAGCTCACCGGACAGGGCAGAGCAGTTCTTC. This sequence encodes CASSSPDRAEQFF.

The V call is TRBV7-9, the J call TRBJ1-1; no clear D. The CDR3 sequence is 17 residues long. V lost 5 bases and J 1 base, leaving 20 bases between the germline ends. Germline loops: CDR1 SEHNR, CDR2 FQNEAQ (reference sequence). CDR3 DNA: TGTGCCAGCAGCCCTTCGATCAGCCGCTCCAAGAACACTGAAGCTTTCTTT. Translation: CASSPSISRSKNTEAFF.

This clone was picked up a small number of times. The CDR3 region is CASSQGLPTGDTQYF. The CDR3 region has the DNA TGCGCCAGCAGTCAGGGATTACCAACCGGAGATACGCAGTATTTT. This chain connects TRBV10-2 to TRBJ2-3; D is perhaps TRBD1 (5 bases). Germline V gene lookup returns CDR1 WSHSY and CDR2 SAAADI. V shed 5 bases and J shed 5 bases, with 17 bases lying between them. The CDR3 extends over 15 amino acids.

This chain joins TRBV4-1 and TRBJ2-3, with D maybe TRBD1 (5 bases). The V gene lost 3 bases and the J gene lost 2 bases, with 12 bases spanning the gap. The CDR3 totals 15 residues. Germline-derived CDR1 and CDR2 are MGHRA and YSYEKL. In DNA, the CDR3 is TGCGCCAGCAGCCAGGGGCAGCACTACACAGATACGCAGTATTTT. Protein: CASSQGQHYTDTQYF.

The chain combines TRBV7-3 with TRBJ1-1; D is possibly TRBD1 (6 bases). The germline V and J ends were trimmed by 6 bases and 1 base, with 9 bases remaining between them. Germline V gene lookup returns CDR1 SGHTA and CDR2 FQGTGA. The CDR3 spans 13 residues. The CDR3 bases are TGTGCCAGCAGTAAGGACAGGAACACTGAAGCTTTCTTT. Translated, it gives CASSKDRNTEAFF. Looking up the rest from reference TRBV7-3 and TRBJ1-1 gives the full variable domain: GAGVSQTPSNKVTEKGKYVELRCDPISGHTALYWYRQSLGQGPEFLIYFQGTGAADDSGLPNDRFFAVRPEGSVSTLKIQRTERGDSAVYLCASSKDRNTEAFFGQGTRLTVV.

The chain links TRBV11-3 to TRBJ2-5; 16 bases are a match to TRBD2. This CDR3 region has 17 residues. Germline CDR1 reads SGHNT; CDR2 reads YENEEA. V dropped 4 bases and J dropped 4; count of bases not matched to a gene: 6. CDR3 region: CASSSGTSGGARETQYF. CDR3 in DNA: TGTGCCAGCAGCTCCGGGACTAGCGGGGGGGCAAGAGAGACCCAGTACTTC.

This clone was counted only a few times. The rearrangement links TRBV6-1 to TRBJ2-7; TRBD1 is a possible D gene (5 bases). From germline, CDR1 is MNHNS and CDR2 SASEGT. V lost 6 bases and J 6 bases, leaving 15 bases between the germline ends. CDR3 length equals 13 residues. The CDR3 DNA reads TGTGCCAGCAGGACCCAGGGTTTAGCCGAGCAGTACTTC. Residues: CASRTQGLAEQYF.

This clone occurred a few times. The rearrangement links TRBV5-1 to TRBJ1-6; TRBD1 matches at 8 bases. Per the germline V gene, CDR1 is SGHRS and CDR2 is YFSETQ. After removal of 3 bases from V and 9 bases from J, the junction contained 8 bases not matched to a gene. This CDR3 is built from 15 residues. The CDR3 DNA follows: TGCGCCAGCAGCTCTGGACAGGGAGGAGGTTCACCCCTCCACTTT. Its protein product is CASSSGQGGGSPLHF.

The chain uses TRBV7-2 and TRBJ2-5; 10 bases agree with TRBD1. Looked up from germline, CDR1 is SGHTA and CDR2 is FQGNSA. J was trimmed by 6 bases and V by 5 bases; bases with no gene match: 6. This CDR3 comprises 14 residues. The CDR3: CASSRGTGEKTQYF. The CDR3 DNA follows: TGTGCCAGCAGCCGCGGGACAGGGGAAAAGACCCAGTACTTC.

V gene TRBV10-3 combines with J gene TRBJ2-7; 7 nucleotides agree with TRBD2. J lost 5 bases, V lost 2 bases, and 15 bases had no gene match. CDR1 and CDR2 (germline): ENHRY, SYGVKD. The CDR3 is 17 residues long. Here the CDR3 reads CAISERGGVVGPDEQYF. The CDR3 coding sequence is TGTGCCATCAGTGAGCGTGGGGGGGTGGTGGGGCCGGACGAGCAGTACTTC.

The CDR3 DNA is TGTGCCAGCAGCTTAGCACTGGGAAAACTGTTTTTT. It specifies CASSLALGKLFF. The rearrangement joins TRBV7-9 to TRBJ1-4; D is uncertain. Looked up from germline, CDR1 is SEHNR and CDR2 is FQNEAQ (reference sequence). Between the trimmed V and J ends, which lost 0 bases and 10 bases, there was a span of 6 bases. CDR3 length equals 12 residues.

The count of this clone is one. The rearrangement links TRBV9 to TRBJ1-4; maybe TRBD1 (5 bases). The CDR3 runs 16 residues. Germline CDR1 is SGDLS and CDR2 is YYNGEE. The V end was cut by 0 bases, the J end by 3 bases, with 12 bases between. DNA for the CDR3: TGTGCCAGCAGCGTAGGATTGGGGACGGCTAATGAAAAACTGTTTTTT. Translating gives CASSVGLGTANEKLFF.

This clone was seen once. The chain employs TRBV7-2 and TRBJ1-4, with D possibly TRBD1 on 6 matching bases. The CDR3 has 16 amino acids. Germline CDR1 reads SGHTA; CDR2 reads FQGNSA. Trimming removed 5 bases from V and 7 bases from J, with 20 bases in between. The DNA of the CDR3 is TGTGCCAGCAGCCCCAGGATGGACAGCCCGATTGAAAAACTGTTTTTT. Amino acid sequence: CASSPRMDSPIEKLFF.

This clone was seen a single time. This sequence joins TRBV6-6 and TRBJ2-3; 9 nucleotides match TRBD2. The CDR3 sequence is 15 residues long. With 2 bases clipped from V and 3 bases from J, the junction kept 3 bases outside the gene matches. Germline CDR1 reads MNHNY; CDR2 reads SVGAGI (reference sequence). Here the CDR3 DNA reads TGTGCCAGCAGTTACCAGACTAGCGGAACAGATACGCAGTATTTT. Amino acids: CASSYQTSGTDTQYF.

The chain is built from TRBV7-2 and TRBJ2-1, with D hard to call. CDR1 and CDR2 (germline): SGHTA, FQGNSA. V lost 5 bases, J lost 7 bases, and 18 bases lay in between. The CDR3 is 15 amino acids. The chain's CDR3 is CASSRIPTAQNEQFF. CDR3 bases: TGTGCCAGCAGCCGGATTCCTACAGCACAGAATGAGCAGTTCTTC.

The CDR3 loop is CASSWADSFSNQPQHF. CDR3 in DNA: TGTGCCAGCAGCTGGGCAGATAGCTTTAGCAATCAGCCCCAGCATTTT. The V and J genes are TRBV6-6 and TRBJ1-5; D is undetermined. Germline V gives CDR1 MNHNY, CDR2 SVGAGI (reference sequence). V lost 6 bases to trimming and J lost 0 bases, with 15 bases between them. The CDR3 is 16 residues long.

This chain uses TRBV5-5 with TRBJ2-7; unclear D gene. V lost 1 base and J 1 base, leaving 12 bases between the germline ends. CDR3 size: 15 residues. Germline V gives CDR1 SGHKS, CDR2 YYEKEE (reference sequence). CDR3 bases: TGTGCCAGCAGCTTGACGGAAACCCTATCCTACGAGCAGTACTTC. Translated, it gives CASSLTETLSYEQYF. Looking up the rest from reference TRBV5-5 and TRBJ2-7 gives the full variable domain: DAGVTQSPTHLIKTRGQQVTLRCSPISGHKSVSWYQQVLGQGPQFIFQYYEKEERGRGNFPDRFSARQFPNYSSELNVNALLLGDSALYLCASSLTETLSYEQYFGPGTRLTVT.

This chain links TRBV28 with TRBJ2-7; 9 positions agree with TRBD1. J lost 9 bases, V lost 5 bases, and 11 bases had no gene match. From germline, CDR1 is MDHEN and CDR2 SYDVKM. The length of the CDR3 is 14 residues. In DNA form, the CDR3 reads TGTGCCAGCAGTCTATACTTGGGACAGGGAGGGCAGTACTTC. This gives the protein CASSLYLGQGGQYF.